This TCR beta chain was retrieved from a study of shared clonotypes between healthy human individuals. Study as a whole: CD8 memory received one plate per donor, CD8 naive two, CD4 memory three and CD4 naive three. Study observations and caveats: Approximately 5.1% was the fraction of naive CD4 clonotypes found shared across several donors.

Researchers ran the assay at a deep level. Produced via immunoSEQ multiplex PCR; TCRdb's table is partial and in-frame only. This sample has about 2 million clones; 85% to 95% occur once, and the top ten carry 0.95% to 1.5%. The trim removed 1 base at V and 4 bases at J, leaving 5 bases unmatched. In germline, CDR1 is MGHRA, CDR2 YSYEKL. The CDR3 contains 15 residues. Details on this clone: Its matching antigen is unknown. Other nucleotide sequences in the sample specify the same CDR3.

Terminally differentiated effector memory CD45RA+ cells were excluded by CCR7 positive selection of CD45RO-negative cells. The sequenced sample was naive CD8+ T cells sorted from blood. This receptor was obtained from a young man in good health. The rearrangement links TRBV4-1 to TRBJ2-7, with 9 bases fitting TRBD1. The CDR3 region is CASSQVDRGGYEQYF. The CDR3 DNA follows: TGCGCCAGCAGCCAAGTAGACAGGGGGGGATACGAGCAGTACTTC.